The entry that follows covers one T cell receptor (beta chain) sequence. CDR3 length equals 14 residues. The germline V gene encodes CDR1 LNHDA and CDR2 SQIVND (reference sequence). V was shortened by 4 bases and J by 7 bases, with 13 bases between the two germline ends. These data come from a study of blood T cell repertoires in COVID-19. The overall study: PBMCs, B-cell-depleted T cells, or T cells were the source of the cDNA or gDNA that made up the material.

The assay was immunoSEQ multiplex PCR, and TCRdb's table has in-frame clones only and misses some. This table has about 160,000 clones, roughly 80% appearing once. Source material: peripheral blood. This clonotype was sampled from a man between 18 and 35 years old with active or convalescent COVID-19. The chain uses TRBV19 and TRBJ1-4, with D unresolved. CDR3 sequence (DNA): TGTGCCAGTAGTACGAGGACTGACGCTGAAAAACTGTTTTTT. Encoded protein: CASSTRTDAEKLFF.